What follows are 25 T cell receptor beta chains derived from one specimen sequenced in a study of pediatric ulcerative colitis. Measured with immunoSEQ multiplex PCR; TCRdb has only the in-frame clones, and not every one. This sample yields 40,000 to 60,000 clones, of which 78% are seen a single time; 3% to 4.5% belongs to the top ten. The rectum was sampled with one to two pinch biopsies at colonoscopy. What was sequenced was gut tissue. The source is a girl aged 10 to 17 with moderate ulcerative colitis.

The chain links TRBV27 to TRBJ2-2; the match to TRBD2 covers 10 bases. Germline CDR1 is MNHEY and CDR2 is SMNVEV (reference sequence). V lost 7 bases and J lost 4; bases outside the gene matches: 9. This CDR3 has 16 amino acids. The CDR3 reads CASNPGLAEITGELFF. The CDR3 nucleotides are TGTGCCAGCAACCCAGGACTAGCGGAAATCACCGGGGAGCTGTTTTTT.

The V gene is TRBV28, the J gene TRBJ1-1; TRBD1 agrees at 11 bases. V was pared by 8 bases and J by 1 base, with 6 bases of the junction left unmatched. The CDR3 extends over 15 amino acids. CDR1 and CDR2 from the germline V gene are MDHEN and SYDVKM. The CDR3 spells CASVGQGDWNTEAFF. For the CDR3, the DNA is TGTGCCAGCGTGGGACAGGGGGATTGGAACACTGAAGCTTTCTTT.

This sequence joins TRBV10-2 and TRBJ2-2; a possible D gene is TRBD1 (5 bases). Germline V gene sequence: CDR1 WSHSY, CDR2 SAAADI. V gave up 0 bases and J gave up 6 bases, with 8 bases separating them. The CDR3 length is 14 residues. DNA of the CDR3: TGCGCCAGCAGTGAGTCGGGGCATTCCGGGGAGCTGTTTTTT. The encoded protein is CASSESGHSGELFF.

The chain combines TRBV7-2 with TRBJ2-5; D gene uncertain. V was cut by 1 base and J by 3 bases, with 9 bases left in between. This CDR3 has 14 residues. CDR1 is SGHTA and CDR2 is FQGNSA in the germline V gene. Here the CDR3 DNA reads TGTGCCAGCAGCTTAGATGGCCCGGAAGAGACCCAGTACTTC. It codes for CASSLDGPEETQYF.

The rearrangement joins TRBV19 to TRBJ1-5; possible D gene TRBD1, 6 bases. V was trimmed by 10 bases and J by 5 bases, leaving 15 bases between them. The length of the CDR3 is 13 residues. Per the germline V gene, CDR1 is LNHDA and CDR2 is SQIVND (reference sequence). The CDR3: CATLGQGHQPQHF. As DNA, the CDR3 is TGTGCCACTCTGGGGCAGGGGCATCAGCCCCAGCATTTT.

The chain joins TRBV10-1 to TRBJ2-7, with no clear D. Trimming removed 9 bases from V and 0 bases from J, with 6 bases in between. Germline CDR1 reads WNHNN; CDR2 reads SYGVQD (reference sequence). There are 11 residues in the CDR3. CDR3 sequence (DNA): TGCGCCAGACAGCCCTCCTACGAGCAGTACTTC. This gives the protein CARQPSYEQYF.

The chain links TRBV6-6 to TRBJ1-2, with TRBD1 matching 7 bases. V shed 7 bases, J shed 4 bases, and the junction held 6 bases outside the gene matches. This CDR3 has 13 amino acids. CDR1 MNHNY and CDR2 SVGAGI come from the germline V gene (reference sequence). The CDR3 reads CASTPTGIYGYTF. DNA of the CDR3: TGTGCCAGCACCCCGACAGGGATCTATGGCTACACCTTC.

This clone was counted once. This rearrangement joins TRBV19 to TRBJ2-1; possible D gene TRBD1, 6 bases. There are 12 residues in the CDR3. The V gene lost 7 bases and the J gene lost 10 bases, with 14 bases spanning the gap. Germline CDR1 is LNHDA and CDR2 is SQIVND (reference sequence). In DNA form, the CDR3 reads TGTGCCAGTAACGAAGGGACAACCGAGCAGTTCTTC. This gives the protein CASNEGTTEQFF.

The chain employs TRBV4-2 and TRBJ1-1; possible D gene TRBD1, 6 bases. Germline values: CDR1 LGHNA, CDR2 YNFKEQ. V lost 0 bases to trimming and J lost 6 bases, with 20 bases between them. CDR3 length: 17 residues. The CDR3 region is CASSQEMAGARRSEAFF. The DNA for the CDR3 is TGTGCCAGCAGCCAAGAGATGGCAGGGGCACGGAGATCTGAAGCTTTCTTT.

The CDR3 is CASSYQLSGANVLTF. As DNA, the CDR3 is TGTGCCAGTAGCTACCAGCTCTCTGGGGCCAACGTCCTGACTTTC. The chain joins TRBV19 to TRBJ2-6; D unresolved. The CDR3 is made up of 15 amino acids. V was shortened by 6 bases and J by 0 bases, with 9 bases between the two germline ends. Germline-derived CDR1 and CDR2 are LNHDA and SQIVND (reference sequence).

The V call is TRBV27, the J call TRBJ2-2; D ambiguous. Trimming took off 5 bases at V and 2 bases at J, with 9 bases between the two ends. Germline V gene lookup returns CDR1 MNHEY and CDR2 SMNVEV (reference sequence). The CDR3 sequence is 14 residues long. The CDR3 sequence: CASSRNPNTGELFF. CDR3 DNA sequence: TGTGCCAGCAGTCGGAATCCAAACACCGGGGAGCTGTTTTTT.

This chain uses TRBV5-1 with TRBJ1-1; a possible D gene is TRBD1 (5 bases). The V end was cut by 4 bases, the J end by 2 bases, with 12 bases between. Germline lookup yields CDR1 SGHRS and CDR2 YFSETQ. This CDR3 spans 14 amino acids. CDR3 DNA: TGCGCCAGCAGCACCGGGACGATCAACACTGAAGCTTTCTTT. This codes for CASSTGTINTEAFF.

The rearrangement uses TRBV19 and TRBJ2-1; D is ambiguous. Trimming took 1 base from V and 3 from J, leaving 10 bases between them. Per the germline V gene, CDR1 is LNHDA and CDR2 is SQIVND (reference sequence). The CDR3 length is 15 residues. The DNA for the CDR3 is TGTGCCAGTAGTATAGCCACCAACAGCTACAATGAGCAGTTCTTC. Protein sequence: CASSIATNSYNEQFF.

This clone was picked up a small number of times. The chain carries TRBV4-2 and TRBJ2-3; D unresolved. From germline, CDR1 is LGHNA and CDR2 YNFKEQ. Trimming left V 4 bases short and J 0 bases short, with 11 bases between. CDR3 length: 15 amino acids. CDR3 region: CASSPHTSSTDTQYF. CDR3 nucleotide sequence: TGTGCCAGCAGCCCCCATACGTCTAGCACAGATACGCAGTATTTT.

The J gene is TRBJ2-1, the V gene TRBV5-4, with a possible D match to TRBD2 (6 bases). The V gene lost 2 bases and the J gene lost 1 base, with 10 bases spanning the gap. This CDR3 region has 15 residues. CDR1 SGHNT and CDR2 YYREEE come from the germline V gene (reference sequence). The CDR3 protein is CASSFGGPSYNEQFF. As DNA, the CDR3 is TGTGCCAGCAGCTTTGGAGGGCCATCCTACAATGAGCAGTTCTTC.

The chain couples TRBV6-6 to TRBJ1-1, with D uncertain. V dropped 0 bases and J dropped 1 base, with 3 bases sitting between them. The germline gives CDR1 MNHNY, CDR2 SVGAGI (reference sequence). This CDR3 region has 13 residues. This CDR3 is CASSYSENTEAFF. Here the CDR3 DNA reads TGTGCCAGCAGTTACTCGGAGAACACTGAAGCTTTCTTT.

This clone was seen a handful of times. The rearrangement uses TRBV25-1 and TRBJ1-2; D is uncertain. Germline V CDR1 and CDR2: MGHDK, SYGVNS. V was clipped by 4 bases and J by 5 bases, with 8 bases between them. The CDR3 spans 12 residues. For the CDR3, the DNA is TGTGCCAGCAGTGCCAACGCGTATGGCTACACCTTC. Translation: CASSANAYGYTF.

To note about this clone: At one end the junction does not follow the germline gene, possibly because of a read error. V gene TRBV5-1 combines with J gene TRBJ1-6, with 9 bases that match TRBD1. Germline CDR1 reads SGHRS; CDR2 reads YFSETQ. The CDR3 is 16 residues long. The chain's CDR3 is CASSLGSGQGNSPLHF. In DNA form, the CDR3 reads TGCGCCAGTAGCTTGGGTTCGGGACAGGGTAATTCACCCCTCCACTTT.

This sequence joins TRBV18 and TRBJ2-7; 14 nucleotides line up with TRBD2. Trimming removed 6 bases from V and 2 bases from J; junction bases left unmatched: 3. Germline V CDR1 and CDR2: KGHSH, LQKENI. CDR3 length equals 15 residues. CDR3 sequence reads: CASSPGLAGAYEQYF. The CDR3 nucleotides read TGTGCCAGCTCCCCGGGACTAGCGGGGGCCTACGAGCAGTACTTC. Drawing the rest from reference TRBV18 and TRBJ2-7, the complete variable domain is NAGVMQNPRHLVRRRGQEARLRCSPMKGHSHVYWYRQLPEEGLKFMVYLQKENIIDESGMPKERFSAEFPKEGPSILRIQQVVRGDSAAYFCASSPGLAGAYEQYFGPGTRLTVT.

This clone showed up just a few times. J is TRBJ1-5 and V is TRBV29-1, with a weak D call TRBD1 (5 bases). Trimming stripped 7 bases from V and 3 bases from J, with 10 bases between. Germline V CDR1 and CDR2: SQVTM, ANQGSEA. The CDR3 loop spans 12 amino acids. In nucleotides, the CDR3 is TGCAGCGGGGGGGACCTCAATCAGCCCCAGCATTTT. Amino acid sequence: CSGGDLNQPQHF.

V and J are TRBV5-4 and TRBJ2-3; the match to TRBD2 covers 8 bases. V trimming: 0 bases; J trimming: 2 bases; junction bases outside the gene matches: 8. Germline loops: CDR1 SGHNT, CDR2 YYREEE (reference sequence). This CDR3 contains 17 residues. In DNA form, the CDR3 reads TGTGCCAGCAGCTTGGTTCCCCGGGAGGGCCCCACAGATACGCAGTATTTT. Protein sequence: CASSLVPREGPTDTQYF.

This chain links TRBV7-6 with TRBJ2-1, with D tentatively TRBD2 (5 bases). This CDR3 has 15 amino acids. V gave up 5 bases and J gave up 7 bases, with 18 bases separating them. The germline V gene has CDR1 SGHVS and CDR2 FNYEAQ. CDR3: CASSPDSLVGNEQFF. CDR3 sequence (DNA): TGTGCCAGCAGCCCGGACTCTCTGGTGGGGAATGAGCAGTTCTTC.

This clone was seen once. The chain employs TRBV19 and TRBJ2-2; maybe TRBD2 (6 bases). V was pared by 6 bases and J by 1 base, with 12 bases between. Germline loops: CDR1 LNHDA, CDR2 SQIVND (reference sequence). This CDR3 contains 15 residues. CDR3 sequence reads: CASSLGTGNTGELFF. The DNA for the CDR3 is TGTGCCAGTAGCCTAGGGACTGGGAACACCGGGGAGCTGTTTTTT. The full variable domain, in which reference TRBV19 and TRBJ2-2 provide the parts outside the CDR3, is DGGITQSPKYLFRKEGQNVTLSCEQNLNHDAMYWYRQDPGQGLRLIYYSQIVNDFQKGDIAEGYSVSREKKESFPLTVTSAQKNPTAFYLCASSLGTGNTGELFFGEGSRLTVL.

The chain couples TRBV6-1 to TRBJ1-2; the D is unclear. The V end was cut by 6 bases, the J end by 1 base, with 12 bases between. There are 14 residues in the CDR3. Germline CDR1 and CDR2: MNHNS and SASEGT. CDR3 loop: CASSPAGVNYGYTF. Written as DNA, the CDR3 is TGTGCCAGCAGCCCGGCGGGCGTTAACTATGGCTACACCTTC.

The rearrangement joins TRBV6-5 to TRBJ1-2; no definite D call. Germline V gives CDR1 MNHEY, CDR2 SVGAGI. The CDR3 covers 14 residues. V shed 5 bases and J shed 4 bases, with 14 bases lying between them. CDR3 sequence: CASSRSPVLYGYTF. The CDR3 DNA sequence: TGTGCCAGCAGTCGATCCCCGGTCCTCTATGGCTACACCTTC.